This T cell receptor (beta chain) was sequenced in a study of blood T cell repertoires in COVID-19. Turning to the study itself: Samples came from the United States, Italy and Spain, spanning acute and convalescent COVID-19.

CDR1 and CDR2 from the germline V gene are LNHDA and SQIVND (reference sequence). The CDR3 sequence is 17 residues long. Losses at the gene ends were 2 bases for V and 4 bases for J; bases not matched to a gene: 13. Authors' data handling: Estimated nucleated cell counts came from reference gene primer amplification. Method: immunoSEQ multiplex PCR; TCRdb's copy keeps in-frame clones and lacks some. Clone size and V and J calls were adopted from that table, with D and trimming inferred from the DNA. The table lists approximately 240,000 clones, roughly 87% of them singletons, with roughly 6.3% in the top ten.

This sequence originates from a woman between 25 and 40 years old with acute COVID-19. The rearrangement joins TRBV19 to TRBJ1-2; 7 bases fit TRBD1. The sequenced sample consisted of PBMCs or T cells enriched from blood (not recorded which). CDR3 bases: TGTGCCAGTAGTATACGGCGGCAGGGGGTGGTCGTCTATGGCTACACCTTC. Translation: CASSIRRQGVVVYGYTF.